The next 28 T cell receptor beta chains were all read from a single sample in a study of blood T cells in healthy people across ages. With a J-beta primer mix and a sample-barcoded 5' primer, a second PCR ran about 7 to 12 cycles. One entry per CDR3 protein results from TCRdb running MiXCR on the 5' RACE reads. The sample gives 800,000 to 950,000 distinct CDR3 sequences, 35% to 40% of which show up once; under 15% is in the top ten. The material sequenced was blood. Every receptor here comes from a man between 18 and 29 years old in good health.

CDR3 bases: TGTGCCAGCAGTCTGGAGGGGAGCCAGCCCCAGCATTTT. Protein product: CASSLEGSQPQHF. The chain uses TRBV2 and TRBJ1-5; the D gene is possibly TRBD1 (5 bases). The germline CDR1 and CDR2 sequences are SNHLY and FYNNEI. V shed 5 bases and J shed 7 bases, with 12 bases lying between them. The CDR3 consists of 13 residues.

This clonotype was observed a handful of times. V gene TRBV12-3 or TRBV12-4 combines with J gene TRBJ1-1; D is perhaps TRBD1 (5 bases). Trimming cost V 8 bases and J 5 bases, with 12 bases left between them. The CDR3 is made up of 12 amino acids. The CDR3, as DNA: TGTGCCAGCTGCATTTGGGGGACTGAAGCTTTCTTT. This codes for CASCIWGTEAFF.

In regard to this clonotype: A much larger clone lies a single base off, so this may be a read error. This rearrangement joins TRBV4-1 to TRBJ2-1; D remains unclear. CDR3 length: 14 residues. The V gene lost 3 bases and the J gene lost 5 bases, with 11 bases spanning the gap. Germline CDR1 is MGHRA and CDR2 is YSYEKL. CDR3 coding DNA: TGCGCCAGCAGCCAGACGAACTTAAACAATGAGCAGTTCTTC. Translating gives CASSQTNLNNEQFF.

This clonotype showed up many times. The chain joins TRBV13 to TRBJ2-3; either TRBD1 or TRBD2 may supply D (5 bases each). V gave up 5 bases and J gave up 0 bases, with 9 bases separating them. This CDR3 has 14 amino acids. Germline V lookup: CDR1 PRHDT, CDR2 FYEKMQ (reference sequence). CDR3 loop: CASSEGPSTDTQYF. As DNA, the CDR3 is TGTGCCAGCAGCGAGGGACCGAGCACAGATACGCAGTATTTT.

This clonotype appeared many times. V usage is TRBV4-1 and J usage is TRBJ2-4, with D perhaps TRBD1 (6 bases). V dropped 2 bases and J dropped 4 bases, with 15 bases sitting between them. Germline values: CDR1 MGHRA, CDR2 YSYEKL. The CDR3 runs 16 residues. CDR3 in amino acids: CASSQPRQAPKNIQYF. CDR3 nucleotide sequence: TGCGCCAGCAGCCAACCCCGACAGGCCCCTAAAAACATTCAGTACTTC.

This rearrangement joins TRBV6-1 to TRBJ1-2; TRBD1 matches 8 bases. The CDR3 contains 16 residues. CDR1 and CDR2 from the germline V gene are MNHNS and SASEGT. J was trimmed by 8 bases and V by 2 bases; bases with no gene match: 13. The CDR3 region has the DNA TGTGCCAGCAGTGAAAGGCAGGGGGCCTTGTCCGGGGGCTACACCTTC. Protein: CASSERQGALSGGYTF.

V is TRBV6-6 and J is TRBJ1-5; unclear D gene. V lost 2 bases to trimming and J lost 3 bases, with 8 bases between them. The CDR3 extends over 14 amino acids. Germline V gene data show CDR1 as MNHNY and CDR2 as SVGAGI (reference sequence). The CDR3 DNA reads TGTGCCAGCAGTTACGAGACACCCAATCAGCCCCAGCATTTT. Its protein is CASSYETPNQPQHF.

This clonotype was counted at least ten times. This sequence joins TRBV20-1 and TRBJ2-3; maybe TRBD2 (6 bases). The germline V gene has CDR1 DFQATT and CDR2 SNEGSKA (reference sequence). This CDR3 is built from 14 residues. Trimming shortened V by 0 bases and J by 2 bases, and 9 bases separated the two germline ends. The CDR3 loop is CSAREASDTDTQYF. For the CDR3, the DNA is TGCAGTGCTAGAGAGGCTAGCGACACAGATACGCAGTATTTT.

Points on this clonotype: Possible read error: a much larger clone is one base away. J is TRBJ1-2 and V is TRBV13; D possibly corresponds to TRBD1 (5 bases). Per the germline V gene, CDR1 is PRHDT and CDR2 is FYEKMQ (reference sequence). Deletions cut 4 bases from V and 6 bases from J, with 9 bases between. There are 12 residues in the CDR3. CDR3: CASSSEGDGYTF. The CDR3 DNA reads TGTGCCAGCAGCTCAGAAGGGGATGGCTACACCTTC. Filled out from reference TRBV13 and TRBJ1-2, the complete variable domain reads AAGVIQSPRHLIKEKRETATLKCYPIPRHDTVYWYQQGPGQDPQFLISFYEKMQSDKGSIPDRFSAQQFSDYHSELNMSSLELGDSALYFCASSSEGDGYTFGSGTRLTVV.

In regard to this clonotype: The junction does not match germline at one end; this may be a read error. The chain carries TRBV30 and TRBJ2-4; TRBD1 aligns across 8 bases. Germline CDR1 is GTSNPN and CDR2 is SVGIG (reference sequence). The CDR3 is 16 residues long. The CDR3, as DNA: TGTGCCTGGAGTGAAGGACAGGGAATCCCCAAAAACATTCAGTGCTTC. Translation gives CAWSEGQGIPKNIQCF.

J is TRBJ1-6 and V is TRBV12-3 or TRBV12-4, with a tentative D call TRBD1 (6 bases). The CDR3 totals 17 residues. V dropped 0 bases and J dropped 10 bases, with 19 bases sitting between them. The CDR3 spells CASSLASPSKGGSPLHF. The CDR3 DNA sequence: TGTGCCAGCAGTTTAGCGAGTCCGTCCAAGGGGGGCTCACCCCTCCACTTT.

The J gene is TRBJ1-1, the V gene TRBV5-1, with 8 bases matching TRBD1. CDR3 length: 16 residues. Per germline, CDR1 SGHRS and CDR2 YFSETQ. J gave up 0 bases and V 5 bases, and 9 bases lay outside the gene matches. The CDR3: CASSLKRTGMNTEAFF. The CDR3 nucleotides read TGCGCCAGCAGTTTGAAAAGGACAGGGATGAACACTGAAGCTTTCTTT.

This clonotype was picked up a small number of times. The chain employs TRBV6-6 and TRBJ1-4; D possibly corresponds to TRBD1 (5 bases). This CDR3 is built from 14 residues. Germline V CDR1 and CDR2: MNHNY, SVGAGI (reference sequence). Trimming cost V 0 bases and J 5 bases, with 7 bases left between them. The CDR3 DNA reads TGTGCCAGCAGTTACTCGGGGGTGAATGAAAAACTGTTTTTT. Amino acids: CASSYSGVNEKLFF.

In nucleotides, the CDR3 is TGCGCCAGCAGCGTAGAAGAAACCTATGGCTACACCTTC. Translated: CASSVEETYGYTF. The chain joins TRBV5-1 to TRBJ1-2, with D unresolved. The CDR3 totals 13 residues. CDR1 SGHRS and CDR2 YFSETQ come from the germline V gene. V was cut by 4 bases and J by 4 bases, with 11 bases left in between. The full variable domain, rest sourced from reference TRBV5-1 and TRBJ1-2, is KAGVTQTPRYLIKTRGQQVTLSCSPISGHRSVSWYQQTPGQGLQFLFEYFSETQRNKGNFPGRFSGRQFSNSRSEMNVSTLELGDSALYLCASSVEETYGYTFGSGTRLTVV.

This chain joins TRBV12-3 or TRBV12-4 and TRBJ2-5; TRBD2 matches at 11 bases. The CDR3 has 18 residues. V shed 6 bases, J shed 1 base, and the junction held 13 bases outside the gene matches. CDR3 DNA sequence: TGTGCCAGCAGGGGTCTGGCTAGCGGGGGGAATTTCCAAGAGACCCAGTACTTC. Translation gives CASRGLASGGNFQETQYF.

The V call is TRBV7-2, the J call TRBJ2-3; 12 bases line up with TRBD1. The V gene end was trimmed by 5 bases and the J gene end by 6 bases; junction bases not matched to a gene: 12. Germline V gene data show CDR1 as SGHTA and CDR2 as FQGNSA. CDR3 length equals 17 residues. The CDR3 protein is CASSQIPGQGAQDTQYF. In DNA, the CDR3 is TGTGCCAGCAGCCAAATCCCGGGACAGGGGGCTCAGGATACGCAGTATTTT.

The chain carries TRBV12-3 or TRBV12-4 and TRBJ1-3; 8 nucleotides line up with TRBD1. The CDR3 runs 17 residues. V trimming: 6 bases; J trimming: 4 bases; junction bases outside the gene matches: 14. CDR3 amino acids: CASSRDRPFPSGNTIYF. CDR3 bases: TGTGCCAGCAGCCGGGACAGGCCGTTCCCCTCGGGAAACACCATATATTTT.

The V call is TRBV20-1, the J call TRBJ1-5; D is ambiguous. Looked up from germline, CDR1 is DFQATT and CDR2 is SNEGSKA (reference sequence). CDR3 length: 13 amino acids. The V end was cut by 3 bases, the J end by 6 bases, with 12 bases between. The CDR3 DNA is TGCAGTGCTAGTTACAGAGAGAGTCAGCCCCAGCATTTT. Translation gives CSASYRESQPQHF.

Ten or more counts support this clonotype. The CDR3 sequence: CASRKQANYGYTF. The CDR3 DNA is TGTGCCAGCAGAAAACAGGCTAACTATGGCTACACCTTC. The chain has TRBV6-5 and TRBJ1-2; D possibly corresponds to TRBD1 (5 bases). CDR1 is MNHEY and CDR2 is SVGAGI in the germline V gene. The CDR3 length is 13 residues. Trimming removed 6 bases from V and 0 bases from J, with 8 bases in between.

The sample holds a few counts of this clonotype. Germline is not matched at one junction end, which may reflect a read error. The CDR3 bases are TGTGCCTGCTCACCCGCTTCGACAGGGCGAGATACGCAGTATTTT. It translates to CACSPASTGRDTQYF. The chain links TRBV18 to TRBJ2-3, with 7 bases fitting TRBD1. The length of the CDR3 is 15 residues. Germline-derived CDR1 and CDR2 are KGHSH and LQKENI.

The chain joins TRBV21-1 to TRBJ2-7; the D call of TRBD2 is as the table states it, not checked on the DNA. TRBV21-1 is reported as a pseudogene. The CDR3 loop spans 13 amino acids. The CDR3 sequence is CASSAGLAEGKYF. CDR3 DNA sequence: TGTGCCAGCAGCGCGGGACTAGCGGAGGGGAAGTACTTC.

The chain joins TRBV2 to TRBJ1-2; D is undetermined. Per the germline V gene, CDR1 is SNHLY and CDR2 is FYNNEI. The CDR3 has 15 residues. V dropped 6 bases and J dropped 3 bases, with 17 bases sitting between them. The CDR3 spells CASRADSGVHYGYTF. The CDR3 coding sequence is TGTGCCAGCAGGGCAGACTCCGGAGTCCACTATGGCTACACCTTC.

V gene TRBV5-1 combines with J gene TRBJ2-7, with D perhaps matching TRBD1 (6 bases). The germline gives CDR1 SGHRS, CDR2 YFSETQ. The CDR3 runs to 13 residues. Deletions cut 2 bases from V and 7 bases from J, with 13 bases between. Written as DNA, the CDR3 is TGCGCCAGCAGCTTCGGGGACAACAATGAGCAGTACTTC. It yields the protein CASSFGDNNEQYF.

This clonotype has more than one count but fewer than ten. The rearrangement links TRBV5-1 to TRBJ2-1; D is perhaps TRBD1 (5 bases). In germline, CDR1 is SGHRS, CDR2 YFSETQ. The germline V and J ends were trimmed by 4 bases and 2 bases, with 10 bases remaining between them. CDR3 length: 14 residues. The CDR3 DNA reads TGCGCCAGCAGCGCACAGGATACCTACAATGAGCAGTTCTTC. It yields the protein CASSAQDTYNEQFF.

The chain carries TRBV20-1 and TRBJ1-2, with TRBD1 matching over 7 bases. Trimming at V came to 6 bases and at J to 2 bases, leaving 6 bases not matched to a gene. The CDR3 has 13 residues. CDR1 and CDR2 from the germline V gene are DFQATT and SNEGSKA (reference sequence). The CDR3 DNA reads as TGCAGTGCCGGAATACAGGGGAACTATGGCTACACCTTC. It specifies CSAGIQGNYGYTF.

This clonotype has only a few counts. This chain connects TRBV4-3 to TRBJ2-1; D possibly corresponds to TRBD2 (6 bases). Germline lookup yields CDR1 LGHNA and CDR2 YSLEER. The CDR3 sequence is 17 residues long. The V end lost 4 bases, the J end lost 0 bases, and 16 bases lay between the germline ends. CDR3 nucleotide sequence: TGCGCCAGCAGCCCGACGGGCGGGGTGAGCTCCTACAATGAGCAGTTCTTC. Its translation is CASSPTGGVSSYNEQFF.

This clonotype has a count of ten or more. This chain joins TRBV6-5 and TRBJ2-1; 7 nucleotides agree with TRBD2. J lost 6 bases, V lost 1 base, and 9 bases had no gene match. This CDR3 has 16 residues. CDR1 is MNHEY, CDR2 SVGAGI, per germline. The CDR3 nucleotides are TGTGCCAGCAGTTACTGGGGGGGGAGTAAGGTCAATGAGCAGTTCTTC. Encoded protein: CASSYWGGSKVNEQFF.

The chain carries TRBV6-5 and TRBJ2-7; D tentatively reads TRBD1 or TRBD2 (5 bases each). Looked up from germline, CDR1 is MNHEY and CDR2 is SVGAGI. This CDR3 is built from 15 residues. The V and J ends lost 4 bases and 2 bases respectively, with 15 bases between them. CDR3 in DNA: TGTGCCAGCAGTTTCGATCGGGGACCTACCTACGAGCAGTACTTC. Its translation is CASSFDRGPTYEQYF.